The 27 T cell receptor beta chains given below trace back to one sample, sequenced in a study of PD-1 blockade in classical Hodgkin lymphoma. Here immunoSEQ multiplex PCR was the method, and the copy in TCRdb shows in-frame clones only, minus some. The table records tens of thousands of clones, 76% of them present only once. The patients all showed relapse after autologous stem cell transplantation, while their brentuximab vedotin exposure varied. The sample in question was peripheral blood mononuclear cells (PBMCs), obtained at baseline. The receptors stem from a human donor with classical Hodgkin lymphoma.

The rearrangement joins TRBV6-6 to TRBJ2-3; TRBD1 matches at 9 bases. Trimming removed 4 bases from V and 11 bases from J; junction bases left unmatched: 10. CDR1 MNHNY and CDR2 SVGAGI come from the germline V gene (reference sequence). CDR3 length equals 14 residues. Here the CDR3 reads CASSLRTGEYGQYF. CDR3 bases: TGTGCCAGCAGTTTAAGGACAGGGGAATATGGGCAGTATTTT.

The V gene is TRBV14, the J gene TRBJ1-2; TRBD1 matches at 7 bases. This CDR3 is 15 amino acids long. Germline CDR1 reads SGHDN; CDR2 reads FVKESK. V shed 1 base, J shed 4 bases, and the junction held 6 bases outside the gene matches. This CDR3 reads CASSQASGTAYGYTF. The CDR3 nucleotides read TGTGCCAGCAGCCAAGCCTCCGGGACAGCCTATGGCTACACCTTC.

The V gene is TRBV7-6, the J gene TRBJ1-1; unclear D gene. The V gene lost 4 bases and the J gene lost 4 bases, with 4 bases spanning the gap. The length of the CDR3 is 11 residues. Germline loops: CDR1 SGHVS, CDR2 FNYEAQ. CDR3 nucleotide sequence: TGTGCCAGCAGCTCCCGCACTGAAGCTTTCTTT. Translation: CASSSRTEAFF.

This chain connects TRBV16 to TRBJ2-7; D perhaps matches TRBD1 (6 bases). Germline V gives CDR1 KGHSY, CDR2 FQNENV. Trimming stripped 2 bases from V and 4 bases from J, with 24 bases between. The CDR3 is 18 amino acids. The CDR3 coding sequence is TGTGCCAGCAGCCAACGCGGTCAGGGGCCACTCCCTAGTTACGAGCAGTACTTC. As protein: CASSQRGQGPLPSYEQYF.

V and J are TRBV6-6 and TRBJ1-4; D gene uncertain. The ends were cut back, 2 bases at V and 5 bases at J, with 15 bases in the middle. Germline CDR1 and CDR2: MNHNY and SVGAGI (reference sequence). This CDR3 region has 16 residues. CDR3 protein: CASSYQDGLTNEKLFF. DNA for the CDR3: TGTGCCAGCAGTTACCAAGACGGACTGACCAATGAAAAACTGTTTTTT.

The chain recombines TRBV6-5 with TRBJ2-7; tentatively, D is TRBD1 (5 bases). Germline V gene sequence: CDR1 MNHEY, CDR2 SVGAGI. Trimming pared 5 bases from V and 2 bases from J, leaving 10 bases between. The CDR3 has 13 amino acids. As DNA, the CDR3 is TGTGCCAGCAGTCAGCAGGGTCCCTACGAGCAGTACTTC. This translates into CASSQQGPYEQYF.

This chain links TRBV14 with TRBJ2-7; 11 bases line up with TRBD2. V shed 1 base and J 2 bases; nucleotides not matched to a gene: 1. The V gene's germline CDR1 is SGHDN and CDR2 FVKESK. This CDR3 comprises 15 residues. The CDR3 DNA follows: TGTGCCAGCAGCCAAGCACTAGCGGGAGCCTACGAGCAGTACTTC. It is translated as CASSQALAGAYEQYF.

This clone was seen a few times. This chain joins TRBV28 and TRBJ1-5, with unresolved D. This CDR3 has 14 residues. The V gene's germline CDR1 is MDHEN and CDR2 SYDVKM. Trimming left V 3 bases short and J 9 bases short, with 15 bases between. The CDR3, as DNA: TGTGCCAGCAGTTTTAGGAAGGTGGCAGTGCCCCAGCATTTT. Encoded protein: CASSFRKVAVPQHF. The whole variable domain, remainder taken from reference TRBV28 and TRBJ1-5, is DVKVTQSSRYLVKRTGEKVFLECVQDMDHENMFWYRQDPGLGLRLIYFSYDVKMKEKGDIPEGYSVSREKKERFSLILESASTNQTSMYLCASSFRKVAVPQHFGDGTRLSIL.

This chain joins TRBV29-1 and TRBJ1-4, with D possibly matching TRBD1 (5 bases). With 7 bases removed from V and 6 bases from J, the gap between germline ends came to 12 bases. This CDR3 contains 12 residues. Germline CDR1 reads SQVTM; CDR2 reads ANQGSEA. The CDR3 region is CSAQGEDEKLFF. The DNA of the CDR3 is TGCAGCGCCCAGGGCGAAGATGAAAAACTGTTTTTT.

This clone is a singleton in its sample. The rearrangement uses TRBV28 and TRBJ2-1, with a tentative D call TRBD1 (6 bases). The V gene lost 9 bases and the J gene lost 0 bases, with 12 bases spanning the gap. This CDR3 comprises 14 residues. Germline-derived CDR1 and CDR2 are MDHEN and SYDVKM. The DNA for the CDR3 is TGTGCCAGTATTGACAGGTACTCCTACAATGAGCAGTTCTTC. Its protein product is CASIDRYSYNEQFF.

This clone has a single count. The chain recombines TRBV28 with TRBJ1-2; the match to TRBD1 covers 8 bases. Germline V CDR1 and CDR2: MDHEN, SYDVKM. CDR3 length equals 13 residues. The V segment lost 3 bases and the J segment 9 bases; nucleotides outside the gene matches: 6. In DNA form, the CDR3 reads TGTGCCAGCAGTTTCGACAGGGGTAGAAGCTACACCTTC. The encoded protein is CASSFDRGRSYTF.

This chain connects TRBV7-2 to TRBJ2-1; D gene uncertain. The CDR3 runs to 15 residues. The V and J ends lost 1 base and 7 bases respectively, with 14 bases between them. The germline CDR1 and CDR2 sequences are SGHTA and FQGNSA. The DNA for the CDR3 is TGTGCCAGCAGCTTAGGCACCGGACCTTGGAATGAGCAGTTCTTC. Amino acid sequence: CASSLGTGPWNEQFF. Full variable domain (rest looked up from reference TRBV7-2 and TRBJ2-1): GAGVSQSPSNKVTEKGKDVELRCDPISGHTALYWYRQSLGQGLEFLIYFQGNSAPDKSGLPSDRFSAERTGGSVSTLTIQRTQQEDSAVYLCASSLGTGPWNEQFFGPGTRLTVL.

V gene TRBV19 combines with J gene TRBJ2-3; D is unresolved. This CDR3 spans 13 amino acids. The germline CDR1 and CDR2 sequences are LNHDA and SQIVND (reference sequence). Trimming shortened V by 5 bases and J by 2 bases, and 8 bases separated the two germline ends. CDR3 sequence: CASSPSDTDTQYF. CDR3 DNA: TGTGCCAGTAGTCCTTCAGACACAGATACGCAGTATTTT.

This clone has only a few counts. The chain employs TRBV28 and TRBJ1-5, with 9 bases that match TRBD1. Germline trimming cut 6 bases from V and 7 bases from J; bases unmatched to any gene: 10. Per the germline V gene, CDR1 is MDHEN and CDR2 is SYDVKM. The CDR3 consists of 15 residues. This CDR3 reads CASRPLTGGGQPQHF. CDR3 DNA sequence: TGTGCCAGCAGACCCCTGACAGGGGGAGGACAGCCCCAGCATTTT.

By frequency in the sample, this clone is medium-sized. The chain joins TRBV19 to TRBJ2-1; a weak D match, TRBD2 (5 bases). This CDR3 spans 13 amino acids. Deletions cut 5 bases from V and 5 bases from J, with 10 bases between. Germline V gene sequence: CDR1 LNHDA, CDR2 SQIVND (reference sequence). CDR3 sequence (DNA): TGTGCCAGTAGTCTGTCCGGGAACAATGAGCAGTTCTTC. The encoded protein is CASSLSGNNEQFF.

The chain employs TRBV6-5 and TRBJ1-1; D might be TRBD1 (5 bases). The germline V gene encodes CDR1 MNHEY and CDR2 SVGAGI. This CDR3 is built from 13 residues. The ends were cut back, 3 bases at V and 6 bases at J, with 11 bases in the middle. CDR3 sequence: CASSYGASPEAFF. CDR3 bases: TGTGCCAGCAGTTATGGGGCTTCCCCTGAAGCTTTCTTT.

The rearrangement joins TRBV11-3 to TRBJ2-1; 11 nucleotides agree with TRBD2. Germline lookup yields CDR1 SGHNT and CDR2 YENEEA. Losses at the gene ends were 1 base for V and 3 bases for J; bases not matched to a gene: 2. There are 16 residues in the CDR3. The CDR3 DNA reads TGTGCCAGCAGCTTAGGGGGGACTAGCGGCTACAATGAGCAGTTCTTC. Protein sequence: CASSLGGTSGYNEQFF. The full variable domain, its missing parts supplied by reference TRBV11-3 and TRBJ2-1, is EAGVVQSPRYKIIEKKQPVAFWCNPISGHNTLYWYLQNLGQGPELLIRYENEEAVDDSQLPKDRFSAERLKGVDSTLKIQPAELGDSAVYLCASSLGGTSGYNEQFFGPGTRLTVL.

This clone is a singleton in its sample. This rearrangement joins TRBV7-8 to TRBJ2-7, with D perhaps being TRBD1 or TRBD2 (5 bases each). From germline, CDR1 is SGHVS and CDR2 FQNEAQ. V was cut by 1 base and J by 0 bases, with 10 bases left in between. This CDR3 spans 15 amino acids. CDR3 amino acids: CASSLEAGSSYEQYF. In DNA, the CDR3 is TGTGCCAGCAGCTTAGAGGCAGGGAGCTCCTACGAGCAGTACTTC.

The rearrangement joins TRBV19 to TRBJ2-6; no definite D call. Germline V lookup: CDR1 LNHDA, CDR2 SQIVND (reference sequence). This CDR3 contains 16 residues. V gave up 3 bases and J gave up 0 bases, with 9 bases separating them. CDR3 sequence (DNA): TGTGCCAGTAGTATTGGGTGGGACTCTGGGGCCAACGTCCTGACTTTC. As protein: CASSIGWDSGANVLTF.

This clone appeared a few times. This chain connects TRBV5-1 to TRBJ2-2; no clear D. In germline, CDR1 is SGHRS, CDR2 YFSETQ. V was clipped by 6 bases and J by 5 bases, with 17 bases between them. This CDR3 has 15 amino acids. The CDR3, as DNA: TGCGCCAGCACCCCGAGAGAGGCGTGGACCGGGGAGCTGTTTTTT. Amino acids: CASTPREAWTGELFF.

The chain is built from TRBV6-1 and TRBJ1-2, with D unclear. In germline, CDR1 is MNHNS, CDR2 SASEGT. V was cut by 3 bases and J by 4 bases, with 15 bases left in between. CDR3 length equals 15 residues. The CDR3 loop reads CASSDQARVFYGYTF. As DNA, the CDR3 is TGTGCCAGCAGTGACCAGGCGCGGGTTTTCTATGGCTACACCTTC.

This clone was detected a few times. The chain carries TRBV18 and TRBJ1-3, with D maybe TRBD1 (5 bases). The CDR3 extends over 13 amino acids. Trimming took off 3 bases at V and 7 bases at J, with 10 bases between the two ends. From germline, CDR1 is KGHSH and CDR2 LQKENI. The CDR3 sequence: CASSPSDSNTIYF. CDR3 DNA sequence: TGTGCCAGCTCACCCTCTGACAGCAACACCATATATTTT. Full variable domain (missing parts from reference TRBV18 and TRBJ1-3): NAGVMQNPRHLVRRRGQEARLRCSPMKGHSHVYWYRQLPEEGLKFMVYLQKENIIDESGMPKERFSAEFPKEGPSILRIQQVVRGDSAAYFCASSPSDSNTIYFGEGSWLTVV.

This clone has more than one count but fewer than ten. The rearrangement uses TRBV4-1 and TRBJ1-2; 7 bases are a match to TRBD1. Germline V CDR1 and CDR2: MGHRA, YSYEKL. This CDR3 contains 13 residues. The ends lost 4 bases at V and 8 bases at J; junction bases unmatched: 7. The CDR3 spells CASSPTGAGGYTF. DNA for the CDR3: TGCGCCAGCAGCCCCACAGGGGCAGGGGGCTACACCTTC.

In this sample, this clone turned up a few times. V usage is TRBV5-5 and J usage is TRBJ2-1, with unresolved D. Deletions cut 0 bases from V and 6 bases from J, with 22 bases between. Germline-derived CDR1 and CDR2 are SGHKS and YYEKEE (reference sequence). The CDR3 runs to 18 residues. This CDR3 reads CASSLEGQSTFWGNEQFF. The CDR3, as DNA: TGTGCCAGCAGCTTGGAAGGCCAAAGCACCTTTTGGGGCAATGAGCAGTTCTTC.

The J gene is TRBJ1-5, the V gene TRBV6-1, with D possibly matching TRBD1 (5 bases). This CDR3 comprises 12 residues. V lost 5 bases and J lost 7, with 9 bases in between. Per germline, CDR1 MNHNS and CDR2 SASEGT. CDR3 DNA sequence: TGTGCCAGCAGTTTGGGGGTACAGCCCCAGCATTTT. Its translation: CASSLGVQPQHF.

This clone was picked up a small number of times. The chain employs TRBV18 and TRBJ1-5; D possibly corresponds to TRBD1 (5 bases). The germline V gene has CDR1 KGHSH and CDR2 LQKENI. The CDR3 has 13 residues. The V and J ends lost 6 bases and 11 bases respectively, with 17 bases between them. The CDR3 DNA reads TGTGCCAGCTCGCCCAAAGGGGACTCGGCCCAGCATTTT. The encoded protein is CASSPKGDSAQHF.

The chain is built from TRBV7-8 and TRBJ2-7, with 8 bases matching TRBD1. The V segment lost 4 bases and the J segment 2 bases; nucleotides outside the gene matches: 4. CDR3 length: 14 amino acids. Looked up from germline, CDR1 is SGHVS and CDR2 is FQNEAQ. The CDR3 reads CASSYRDRTYEQYF. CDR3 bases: TGTGCCAGCAGCTACAGGGACAGGACCTACGAGCAGTACTTC.